Described below is a single T cell receptor beta chain sequence and its context. After constant-region reverse-primer amplification, full-length variable regions underwent semi-nested PCR with Nested Universal Primer A. TCRdb re-called the 5' RACE reads with MiXCR, one entry per CDR3 protein. The table includes approximately 8,700 distinct CDR3 sequences, about 16% detected once. Germline V gives CDR1 SGHVS, CDR2 FQNEAQ. The V gene lost 0 bases and the J gene lost 6 bases, with 14 bases spanning the gap. The CDR3 runs 16 residues. The sequenced sample was memory CD4+ T cells sorted from blood. The subset here: memory CD4+ T cells, CD4+CD45RO+CD25-. The chain is built from TRBV7-8 and TRBJ2-2, with D unresolved. This clonotype originated in a female donor with breast cancer. The CDR3 DNA reads TGTGCCAGCAGCTTAGCGAGGAACCGCCCTTCCGGGGAGCTGTTTTTT. Encoded protein: CASSLARNRPSGELFF.